This is a list of T cell receptor beta chains from one sample in a study of T-cell reconstitution after alpha-beta-depleted transplantation in children. Each CDR3 protein is one row after TCRdb ran MiXCR on the PCR reads. The sample holds around 92,000 distinct CDR3 sequences, more than 9% seen once. The sequencing used PBMCs from the stem cell graft donor, collected from the stem cell graft. The source of these receptors is a human donor who donated a stem cell graft to a child with inherited bone marrow failure. CDR3s include the opening cysteine and the closing phenylalanine or tryptophan. Fields, in order: V gene, D gene, J gene, clone size, CDR3 DNA, CDR3 protein. The D gene is left open where the match is weak. A row's size may be missing; if present it is once, few, many or a size class.

V gene: TRBV20-1; D gene: -; J gene: TRBJ2-3; clone size: -; CDR3 DNA: TGCAGCTTCTGGGGGGTGGCTGCGGGATTCTCTAGCACAGATACGCAGTATTTT; CDR3 protein: CSFWGVAAGFSSTDTQYF
V gene: TRBV5-6; D gene: TRBD1; J gene: TRBJ2-5; clone size: many; CDR3 DNA: TGTGCCAGCAGCTGGGACAGGGGCGAGACCCAGTACTTC; CDR3 protein: CASSWDRGETQYF
V gene: TRBV6-1; D gene: -; J gene: TRBJ2-7; clone size: many; CDR3 DNA: TGTGCCAGCAGTGAACCCCCCCTAGGGCAGTACTTC; CDR3 protein: CASSEPPLGQYF
V gene: TRBV12-3/TRBV12-4; D gene: TRBD2; J gene: TRBJ2-5; clone size: -; CDR3 DNA: TGTGCCAGCAGTTTAATTGTCCTAGCGGGAGGGCCAGAGACCCAGTACTTC; CDR3 protein: CASSLIVLAGGPETQYF
V gene: TRBV6-5; D gene: -; J gene: TRBJ1-1; clone size: many; CDR3 DNA: TGTGCCAGCAGTTGGGGACCCAGGAACACTGAAGCTTTCTTT; CDR3 protein: CASSWGPRNTEAFF
V gene: TRBV7-2; D gene: TRBD1; J gene: TRBJ2-7; clone size: many; CDR3 DNA: TGTGCCAGCAGTCCGGGACAGGGATCCTCCGAGCAGTACTTC; CDR3 protein: CASSPGQGSSEQYF
V gene: TRBV5-1; D gene: -; J gene: TRBJ2-4; clone size: many; CDR3 DNA: TGCGCCAGCAGCTTGGGACAATTCGAAAACATTCAGTACTTC; CDR3 protein: CASSLGQFENIQYF
V gene: TRBV5-1; D gene: TRBD2; J gene: TRBJ2-1; clone size: many; CDR3 DNA: TGCGCCAGCAGCCCGACTAGCATGTCTGAGCAGTTCTTC; CDR3 protein: CASSPTSMSEQFF
V gene: TRBV5-1; D gene: TRBD1; J gene: TRBJ2-5; clone size: many; CDR3 DNA: TGCGCCAGCAGCCTGGGAACCGACAGGGAAGAGACCCAGTACTTC; CDR3 protein: CASSLGTDREETQYF
V gene: TRBV12-3/TRBV12-4; D gene: TRBD2; J gene: TRBJ2-1; clone size: many; CDR3 DNA: TGTGCCAGCAGTCCCCGCGGGTTAGCGGGGGCCACACGCTACAATGAGCAGTTCTTC; CDR3 protein: CASSPRGLAGATRYNEQFF
V gene: TRBV12-3/TRBV12-4; D gene: TRBD2; J gene: TRBJ2-3; clone size: many; CDR3 DNA: TGTGCCAGCAGTTTAGAGGTACTAGCGGAGACCTTATTT; CDR3 protein: CASSLEVLAETLF
V gene: TRBV11-2; D gene: -; J gene: TRBJ1-3; clone size: -; CDR3 DNA: TGTGCCAGCAGCTCGGGGGGGTCGAACTCTGGAAACACCATATATTTT; CDR3 protein: CASSSGGSNSGNTIYF
V gene: TRBV5-1; D gene: TRBD1; J gene: TRBJ2-2; clone size: many; CDR3 DNA: TGCGCCAGCCGTTCACAGGGGGCGAGCGGGGAGCTGTTTTTT; CDR3 protein: CASRSQGASGELFF
V gene: TRBV18; D gene: -; J gene: TRBJ1-2; clone size: many; CDR3 DNA: TGTGCCAGCTCACCACGTCAGGACTCTTATGGCTACACCTTC; CDR3 protein: CASSPRQDSYGYTF
V gene: TRBV5-5; D gene: -; J gene: TRBJ1-2; clone size: many; CDR3 DNA: TGTGCCAGCAGCTTGGGCATCAGGGGATATGGCTACACCTTC; CDR3 protein: CASSLGIRGYGYTF
V gene: TRBV6-5; D gene: -; J gene: TRBJ1-4; clone size: many; CDR3 DNA: TGTGCCAGCCACACGGTCCGGACAGAGAATGAAAAACTGTTTTTT; CDR3 protein: CASHTVRTENEKLFF
V gene: TRBV6-6; D gene: -; J gene: TRBJ1-2; clone size: -; CDR3 DNA: TGTGCCAGCAGTTACTCGGGTGGAAACTATGGCTACACCTTC; CDR3 protein: CASSYSGGNYGYTF
V gene: TRBV7-3; D gene: TRBD1; J gene: TRBJ2-1; clone size: many; CDR3 DNA: TGTGCCAGCAGCTTAAGCAGGGGGCGCGATGAGCAGTTCTTC; CDR3 protein: CASSLSRGRDEQFF
V gene: TRBV19; D gene: TRBD2; J gene: TRBJ2-1; clone size: many; CDR3 DNA: TGTGCCAGTAGTGTTCGACTAGCGGGAGGCTACAATGAGCAGTTCTTC; CDR3 protein: CASSVRLAGGYNEQFF
V gene: TRBV9; D gene: -; J gene: TRBJ2-3; clone size: many; CDR3 DNA: TGTGCCAGCAGCGTAGCGGCGAACCCGACTAGCACAGATACGCAGTATTTT; CDR3 protein: CASSVAANPTSTDTQYF
V gene: TRBV7-2; D gene: -; J gene: TRBJ1-5; clone size: many; CDR3 DNA: TGTGCCAGCAGCTTAGGGACCAGGGAAAGTCAGCCCCAGCATTTT; CDR3 protein: CASSLGTRESQPQHF
V gene: TRBV27; D gene: TRBD1; J gene: TRBJ1-3; clone size: many; CDR3 DNA: TGTGCCAGCAGAAAAATAGGGGGCCTAGGAAACACCATATATTTT; CDR3 protein: CASRKIGGLGNTIYF
V gene: TRBV4-2; D gene: TRBD1; J gene: TRBJ1-4; clone size: -; CDR3 DNA: TGTGCCAGCAGCCAAGATACCGGGACAGGGGGTGAAAAACTGTTTTTT; CDR3 protein: CASSQDTGTGGEKLFF
V gene: TRBV11-1; D gene: -; J gene: TRBJ2-5; clone size: many; CDR3 DNA: TGTGCCAGCAGCCGTCGGGAGACCCAGTACTTC; CDR3 protein: CASSRRETQYF